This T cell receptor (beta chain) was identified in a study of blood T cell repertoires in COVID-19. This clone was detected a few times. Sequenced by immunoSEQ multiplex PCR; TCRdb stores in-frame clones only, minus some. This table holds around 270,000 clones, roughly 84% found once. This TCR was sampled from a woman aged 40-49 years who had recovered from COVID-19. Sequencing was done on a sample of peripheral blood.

CDR3 sequence (DNA): TGTGCCAGCAGCTTTGGGGCCCTAGGGATCACCGGGGAGCTGTTTTTT. This gives the protein CASSFGALGITGELFF. V usage is TRBV7-8 and J usage is TRBJ2-2; D perhaps matches TRBD1 (5 bases). This CDR3 is 16 amino acids long. Trimming pared 3 bases from V and 4 bases from J, leaving 15 bases between. Germline loops: CDR1 SGHVS, CDR2 FQNEAQ.